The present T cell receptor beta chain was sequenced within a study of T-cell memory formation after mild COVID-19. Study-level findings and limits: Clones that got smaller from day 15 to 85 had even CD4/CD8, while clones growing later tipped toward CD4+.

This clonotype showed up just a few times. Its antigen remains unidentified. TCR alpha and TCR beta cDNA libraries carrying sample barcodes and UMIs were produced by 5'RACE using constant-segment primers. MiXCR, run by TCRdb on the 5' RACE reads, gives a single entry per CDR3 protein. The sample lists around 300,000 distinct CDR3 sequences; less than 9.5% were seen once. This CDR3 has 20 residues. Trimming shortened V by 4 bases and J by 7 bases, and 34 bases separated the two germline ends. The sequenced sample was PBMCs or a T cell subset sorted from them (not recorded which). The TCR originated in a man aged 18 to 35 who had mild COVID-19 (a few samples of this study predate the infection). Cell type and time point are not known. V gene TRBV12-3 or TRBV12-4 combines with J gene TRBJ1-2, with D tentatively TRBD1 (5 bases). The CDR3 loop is CASSCGFRTRGEGPLCGYTF. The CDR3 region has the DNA TGTGCCAGCAGTTGCGGTTTCCGGACTAGGGGAGAAGGTCCGTTATGTGGCTACACCTTC.